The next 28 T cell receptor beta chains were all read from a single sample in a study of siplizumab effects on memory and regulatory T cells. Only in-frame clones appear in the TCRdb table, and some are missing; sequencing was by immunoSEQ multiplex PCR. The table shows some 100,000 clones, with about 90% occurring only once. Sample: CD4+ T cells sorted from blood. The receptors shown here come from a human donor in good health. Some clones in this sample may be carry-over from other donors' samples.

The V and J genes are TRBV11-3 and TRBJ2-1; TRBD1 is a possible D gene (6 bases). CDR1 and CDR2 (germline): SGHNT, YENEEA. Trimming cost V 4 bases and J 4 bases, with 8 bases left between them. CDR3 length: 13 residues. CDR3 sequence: CASSSQGYNEQFF. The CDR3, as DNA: TGTGCCAGCAGCTCACAGGGATACAATGAGCAGTTCTTC.

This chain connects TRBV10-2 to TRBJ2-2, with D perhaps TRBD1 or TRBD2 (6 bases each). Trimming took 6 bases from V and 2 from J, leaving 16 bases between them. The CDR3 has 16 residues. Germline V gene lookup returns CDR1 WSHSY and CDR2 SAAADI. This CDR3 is CASRGGLQTNTGELFF. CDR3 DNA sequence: TGCGCCAGCAGAGGGGGGCTTCAAACAAACACCGGGGAGCTGTTTTTT.

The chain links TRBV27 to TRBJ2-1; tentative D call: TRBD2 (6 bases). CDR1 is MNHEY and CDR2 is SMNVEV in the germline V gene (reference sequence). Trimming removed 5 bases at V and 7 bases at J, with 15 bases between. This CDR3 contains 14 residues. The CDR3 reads CASSPRDFRNEQFF. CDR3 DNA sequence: TGTGCCAGCAGTCCACGGGACTTTAGGAATGAGCAGTTCTTC.

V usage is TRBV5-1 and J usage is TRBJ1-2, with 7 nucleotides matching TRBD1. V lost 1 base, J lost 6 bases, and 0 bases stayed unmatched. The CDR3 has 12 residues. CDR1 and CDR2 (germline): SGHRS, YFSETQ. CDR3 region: CASSLQGDGYTF. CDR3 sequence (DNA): TGCGCCAGCAGCTTGCAGGGGGATGGCTACACCTTC.

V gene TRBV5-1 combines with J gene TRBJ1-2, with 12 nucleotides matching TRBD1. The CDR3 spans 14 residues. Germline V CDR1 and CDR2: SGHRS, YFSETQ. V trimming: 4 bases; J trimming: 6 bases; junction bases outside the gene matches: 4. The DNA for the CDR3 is TGCGCCAGCAGCCGGGGACAGGGGGCTGATGGCTACACCTTC. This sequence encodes CASSRGQGADGYTF.

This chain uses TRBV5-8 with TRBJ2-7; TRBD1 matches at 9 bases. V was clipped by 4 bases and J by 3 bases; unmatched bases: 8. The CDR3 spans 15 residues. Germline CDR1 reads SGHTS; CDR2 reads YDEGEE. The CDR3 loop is CASSHGTGWDYEQYF. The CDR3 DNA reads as TGTGCCAGCAGCCATGGGACAGGGTGGGACTACGAGCAGTACTTC.

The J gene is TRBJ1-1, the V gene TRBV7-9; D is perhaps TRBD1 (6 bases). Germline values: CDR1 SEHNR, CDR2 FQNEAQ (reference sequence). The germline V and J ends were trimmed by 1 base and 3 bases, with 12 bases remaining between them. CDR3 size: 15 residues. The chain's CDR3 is CASSLEGTGYTEAFF. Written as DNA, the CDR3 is TGTGCCAGCAGCTTAGAAGGCACAGGGTACACTGAAGCTTTCTTT.

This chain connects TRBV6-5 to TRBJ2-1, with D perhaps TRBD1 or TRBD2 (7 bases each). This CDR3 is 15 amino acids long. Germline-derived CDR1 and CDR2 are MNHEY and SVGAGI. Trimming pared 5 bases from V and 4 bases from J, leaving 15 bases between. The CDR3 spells CASSQGEGAYNEQFF. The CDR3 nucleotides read TGTGCCAGCAGTCAGGGGGAGGGGGCTTACAATGAGCAGTTCTTC.

The CDR3 here is CASSEGPGRDGYTF. The CDR3 coding sequence is TGTGCCAGCAGCGAGGGTCCTGGAAGAGATGGCTACACCTTC. The chain uses TRBV9 and TRBJ1-2; D uncertain. From germline, CDR1 is SGDLS and CDR2 YYNGEE. The V and J ends lost 3 bases and 6 bases respectively, with 15 bases between them. This CDR3 is 14 amino acids long.

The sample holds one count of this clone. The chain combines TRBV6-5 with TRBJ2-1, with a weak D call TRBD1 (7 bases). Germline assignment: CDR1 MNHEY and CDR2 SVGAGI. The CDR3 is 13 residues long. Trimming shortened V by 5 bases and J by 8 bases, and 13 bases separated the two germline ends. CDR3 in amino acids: CASSRDRDYEQFF. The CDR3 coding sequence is TGTGCCAGCAGTAGAGACAGGGACTATGAGCAGTTCTTC.

As DNA, the CDR3 is TGTGCCAGCATCCCCTCGAGGGGACCATTATCTTATAGCAATCAGCCCCAGCATTTT. Encoded protein: CASIPSRGPLSYSNQPQHF. This chain connects TRBV27 to TRBJ1-5, with D tentatively TRBD1 (5 bases). Germline CDR1 and CDR2: MNHEY and SMNVEV (reference sequence). The CDR3 loop spans 19 amino acids. V was trimmed by 7 bases and J by 0 bases, leaving 25 bases between them.

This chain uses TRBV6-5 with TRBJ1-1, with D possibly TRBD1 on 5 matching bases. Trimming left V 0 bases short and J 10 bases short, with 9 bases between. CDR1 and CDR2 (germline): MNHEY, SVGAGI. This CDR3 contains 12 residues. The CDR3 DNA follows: TGTGCCAGCAGTTACTCCCGGGGGAGAGCTTTCTTT. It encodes CASSYSRGRAFF.

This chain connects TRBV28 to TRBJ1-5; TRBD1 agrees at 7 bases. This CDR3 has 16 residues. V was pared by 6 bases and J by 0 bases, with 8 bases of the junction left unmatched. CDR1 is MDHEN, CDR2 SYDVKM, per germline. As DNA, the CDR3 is TGTGCCAGCAGGCCTAGGGACAGATTTAGCAATCAGCCCCAGCATTTT. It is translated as CASRPRDRFSNQPQHF.

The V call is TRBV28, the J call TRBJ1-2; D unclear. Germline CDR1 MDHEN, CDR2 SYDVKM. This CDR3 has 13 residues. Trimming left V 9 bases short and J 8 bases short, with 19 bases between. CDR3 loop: CASTLGRVGGYTF. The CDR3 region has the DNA TGTGCCAGTACCTTAGGACGGGTAGGCGGCTACACCTTC.

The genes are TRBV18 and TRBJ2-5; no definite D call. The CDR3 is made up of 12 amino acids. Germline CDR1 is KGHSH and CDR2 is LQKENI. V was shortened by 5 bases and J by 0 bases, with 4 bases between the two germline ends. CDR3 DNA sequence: TGTGCCAGCTCATCGGACCAAGAGACCCAGTACTTC. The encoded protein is CASSSDQETQYF.

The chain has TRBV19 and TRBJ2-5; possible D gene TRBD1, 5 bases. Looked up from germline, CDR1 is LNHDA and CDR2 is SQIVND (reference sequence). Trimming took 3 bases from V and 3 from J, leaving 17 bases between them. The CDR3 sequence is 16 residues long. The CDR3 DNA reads TGTGCCAGTAGTATGTTTGCAGGGCCTAATGAAGAGACCCAGTACTTC. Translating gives CASSMFAGPNEETQYF.

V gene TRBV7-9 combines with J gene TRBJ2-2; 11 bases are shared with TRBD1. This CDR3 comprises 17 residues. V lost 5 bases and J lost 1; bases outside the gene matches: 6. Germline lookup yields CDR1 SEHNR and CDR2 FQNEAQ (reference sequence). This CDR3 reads CASSPRTGGLNTGELFF. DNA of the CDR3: TGTGCCAGCAGCCCCCGGACAGGGGGCCTGAACACCGGGGAGCTGTTTTTT.

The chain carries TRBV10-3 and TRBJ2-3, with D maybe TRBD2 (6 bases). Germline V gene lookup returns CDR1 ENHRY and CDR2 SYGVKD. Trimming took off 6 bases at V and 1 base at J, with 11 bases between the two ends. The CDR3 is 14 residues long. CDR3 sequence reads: CAIRGTSGTDTQYF. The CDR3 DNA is TGTGCCATCAGGGGGACTTCGGGCACAGATACGCAGTATTTT.

The CDR3 loop reads CASPNPGQNTGELFF. The CDR3 DNA sequence: TGTGCCAGCCCTAATCCCGGACAGAACACCGGGGAGCTGTTTTTT. V is TRBV18 and J is TRBJ2-2; tentatively, D is TRBD1 (5 bases). The CDR3 runs to 15 residues. V lost 8 bases and J lost 1, with 14 bases in between. Per the germline V gene, CDR1 is KGHSH and CDR2 is LQKENI.

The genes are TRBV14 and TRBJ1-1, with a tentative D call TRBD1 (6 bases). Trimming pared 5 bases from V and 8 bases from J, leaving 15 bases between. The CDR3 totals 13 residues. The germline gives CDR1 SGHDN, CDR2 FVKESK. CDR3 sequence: CASSGQPGTEAFF. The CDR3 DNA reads TGTGCCAGCAGCGGACAACCCGGGACAGAAGCTTTCTTT.

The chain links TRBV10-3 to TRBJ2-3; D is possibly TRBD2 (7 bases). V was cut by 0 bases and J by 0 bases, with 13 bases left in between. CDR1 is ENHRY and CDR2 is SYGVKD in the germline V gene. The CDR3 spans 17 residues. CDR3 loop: CAISESDGGASTDTQYF. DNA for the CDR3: TGTGCCATCAGTGAGTCGGATGGGGGGGCCAGCACAGATACGCAGTATTTT.

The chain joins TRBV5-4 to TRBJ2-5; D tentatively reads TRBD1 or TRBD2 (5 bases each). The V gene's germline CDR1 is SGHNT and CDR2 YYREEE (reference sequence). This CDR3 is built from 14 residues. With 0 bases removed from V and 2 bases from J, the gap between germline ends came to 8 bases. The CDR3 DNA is TGTGCCAGCAGCTTGGCGGGACGGCAAGAGACCCAGTACTTC. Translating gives CASSLAGRQETQYF.

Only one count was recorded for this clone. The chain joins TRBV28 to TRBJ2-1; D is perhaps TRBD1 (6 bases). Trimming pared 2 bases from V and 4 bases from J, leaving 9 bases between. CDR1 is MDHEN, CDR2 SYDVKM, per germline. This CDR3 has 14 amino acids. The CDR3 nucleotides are TGTGCCAGCAGTTTAGGACAGACATACAATGAGCAGTTCTTC. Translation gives CASSLGQTYNEQFF.

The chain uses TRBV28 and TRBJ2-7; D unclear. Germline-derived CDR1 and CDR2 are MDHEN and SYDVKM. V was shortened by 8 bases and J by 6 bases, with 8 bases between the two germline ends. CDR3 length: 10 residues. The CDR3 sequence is CASGRFEQYF. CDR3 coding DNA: TGTGCCAGCGGGCGGTTCGAGCAGTACTTC.

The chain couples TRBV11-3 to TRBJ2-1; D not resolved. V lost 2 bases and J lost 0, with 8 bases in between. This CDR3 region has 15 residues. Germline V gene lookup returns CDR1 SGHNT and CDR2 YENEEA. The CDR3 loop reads CASSLTVSSYNEQFF. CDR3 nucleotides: TGTGCCAGCAGCTTAACGGTGAGCTCCTACAATGAGCAGTTCTTC.

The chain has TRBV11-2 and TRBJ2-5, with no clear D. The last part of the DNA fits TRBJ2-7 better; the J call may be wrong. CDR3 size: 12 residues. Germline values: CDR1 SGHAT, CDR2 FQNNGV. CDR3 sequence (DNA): TGTGCCAGCAGCCCCAACTATAACGAGCAGTACTTC. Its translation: CASSPNYNEQYF.

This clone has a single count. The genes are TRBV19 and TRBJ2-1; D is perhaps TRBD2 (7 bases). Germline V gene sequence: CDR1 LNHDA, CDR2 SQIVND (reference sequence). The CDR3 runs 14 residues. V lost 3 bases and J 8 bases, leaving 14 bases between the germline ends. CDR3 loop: CASSIRGGSYEQFF. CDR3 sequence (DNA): TGTGCCAGTAGTATCAGGGGCGGGAGTTATGAGCAGTTCTTC.

The CDR3 loop reads CASSPGSSGNTIYF. The DNA of the CDR3 is TGCGCCAGCAGCCCAGGGAGCTCTGGAAACACCATATATTTT. The chain has TRBV5-1 and TRBJ1-3, with D perhaps TRBD1 (5 bases). CDR3 length equals 14 residues. V gave up 4 bases and J gave up 0 bases, with 8 bases separating them. CDR1 is SGHRS, CDR2 YFSETQ, per germline.